One and the same sample provided the 28 T cell receptor beta chains below, sequenced in a study of neurological immune-mediated disorders. TCRdb itself ran the 5' RACE reads through MiXCR, one entry per CDR3 protein. Here the sample spans about 79,000 distinct CDR3 sequences, 11% to 15% being singletons. Sequenced: PBMCs. All receptors come from a woman in her forties or fifties in good health.

This clonotype was detected many times. The chain has TRBV6-5 and TRBJ1-1, with D possibly TRBD1 on 6 matching bases. Trimming removed 2 bases at V and 4 bases at J, with 8 bases between. Germline CDR1 reads MNHEY; CDR2 reads SVGAGI. This CDR3 has 13 residues. The DNA for the CDR3 is TGTGCCAGCAGTTACCCCAGGGGCACTGAAGCTTTCTTT. Residues: CASSYPRGTEAFF.

The chain is built from TRBV7-2 and TRBJ2-3, with D possibly TRBD2 on 6 matching bases. Trimming stripped 1 base from V and 7 bases from J, with 12 bases between. This CDR3 contains 14 residues. Germline V gives CDR1 SGHTA, CDR2 FQGNSA. The CDR3 sequence: CASSLGRDRNTQYF. The CDR3 nucleotides read TGTGCCAGCAGCTTAGGGCGGGATAGGAATACGCAGTATTTT.

This clonotype was found many times. The chain uses TRBV12-3 or TRBV12-4 and TRBJ1-2; TRBD1 might be the D (5 bases). V dropped 5 bases and J dropped 3 bases, with 10 bases sitting between them. The CDR3 has 13 residues. CDR3 nucleotides: TGTGCCAGCAGTGGGGGGGGGGACTATGGCTACACCTTC. It encodes CASSGGGDYGYTF.

The J gene is TRBJ2-1, the V gene TRBV7-2; possibly TRBD2 for D (6 bases). V was trimmed by 6 bases and J by 4 bases, leaving 19 bases between them. Per germline, CDR1 SGHTA and CDR2 FQGNSA. The CDR3 loop spans 16 amino acids. CDR3 in amino acids: CASSRTICLDYNEQFF. CDR3 DNA sequence: TGTGCCAGCAGTCGGACTATCTGCCTTGATTACAATGAGCAGTTCTTC.

This chain links TRBV6-5 with TRBJ2-7, with 7 nucleotides matching TRBD1. CDR3 length: 13 amino acids. V shed 7 bases, J shed 2 bases, and the junction held 5 bases outside the gene matches. Looked up from germline, CDR1 is MNHEY and CDR2 is SVGAGI. CDR3 coding DNA: TGTGCCAGCAACCGACAGGGCGCCTACGAGCAGTACTTC. Residues: CASNRQGAYEQYF.

This clonotype has just a few counts. The gene calls are TRBV5-1 and TRBJ2-2; TRBD1 aligns across 9 bases. The CDR3 spans 15 residues. CDR1 and CDR2 (germline): SGHRS, YFSETQ. With V trimmed by 5 bases and J by 1 base, 3 bases remained unmatched. In DNA form, the CDR3 reads TGCGCCAGCAGACAGGGGGCGCTGAACACCGGGGAGCTGTTTTTT. Translating it yields CASRQGALNTGELFF.

This clonotype showed up just a few times. The J gene is TRBJ2-7, the V gene TRBV6-1; tentatively, D is TRBD1 (7 bases). Germline V gene sequence: CDR1 MNHNS, CDR2 SASEGT. The CDR3 is made up of 18 amino acids. Trimming shortened V by 6 bases and J by 2 bases, and 26 bases separated the two germline ends. The CDR3 region is CASRARGGWGDRTYEQYF. CDR3 in DNA: TGTGCCAGCAGAGCCCGCGGCGGGTGGGGGGACAGAACCTACGAGCAGTACTTC.

This clonotype appeared many times. The J gene is TRBJ1-5, the V gene TRBV2, with 8 bases lining up with TRBD1. The CDR3 has 14 residues. Germline V CDR1 and CDR2: SNHLY, FYNNEI. V was clipped by 4 bases and J by 7 bases; unmatched bases: 6. The CDR3 sequence is CASSVGQGGQPQHF. CDR3 nucleotides: TGTGCCAGCAGTGTCGGACAGGGAGGCCAGCCCCAGCATTTT. Full variable domain (remainder filled in from reference TRBV2 and TRBJ1-5): EPEVTQTPSHQVTQMGQEVILRCVPISNHLYFYWYRQILGQKVEFLVSFYNNEISEKSEIFDDQFSVERPDGSNFTLKIRSTKLEDSAMYFCASSVGQGGQPQHFGDGTRLSIL.

This clonotype showed up many times. The chain carries TRBV20-1 and TRBJ2-1; weak D call: TRBD1 (5 bases). V shed 0 bases and J shed 6 bases, with 9 bases lying between them. Germline V gene sequence: CDR1 DFQATT, CDR2 SNEGSKA (reference sequence). This CDR3 is built from 13 residues. For the CDR3, the DNA is TGCAGTGCTAGAGAAGGCAGGGCCAATGAGCAGTTCTTC. Translated, it gives CSAREGRANEQFF.

This clonotype was seen only a few times. The chain carries TRBV6-1 and TRBJ1-2; the match to TRBD1 covers 12 bases. Unmatched junction bases numbered 17, after V lost 6 bases and J lost 0 bases. Germline V gene lookup returns CDR1 MNHNS and CDR2 SASEGT. CDR3 size: 20 residues. CDR3 sequence: CASRKTAGTGGAYSNYGYTF. CDR3 in DNA: TGTGCCAGCAGAAAGACGGCCGGGACAGGGGGCGCGTATTCTAACTATGGCTACACCTTC.

There are many counts of this clonotype. The genes are TRBV20-1 and TRBJ2-7; D is unclear. Germline CDR1 DFQATT, CDR2 SNEGSKA (reference sequence). The ends were cut back, 5 bases at V and 4 bases at J, with 15 bases in the middle. This CDR3 has 13 residues. The CDR3 loop is CSASSGAQYEQYF. CDR3 DNA sequence: TGCAGTGCTTCTAGTGGTGCTCAGTACGAGCAGTACTTC.

This clonotype was seen a handful of times. J is TRBJ2-1 and V is TRBV7-9; unclear D gene. Trimming left V 1 base short and J 3 bases short, with 10 bases between. Germline V lookup: CDR1 SEHNR, CDR2 FQNEAQ (reference sequence). The CDR3 is made up of 15 amino acids. In DNA form, the CDR3 reads TGTGCCAGCAGCTTAGGCGCACCAGTCTACAATGAGCAGTTCTTC. Protein sequence: CASSLGAPVYNEQFF.

This clonotype occurred many times. The V call is TRBV7-9, the J call TRBJ2-3, with D perhaps TRBD1 (6 bases). The ends were cut back, 6 bases at V and 6 bases at J, with 16 bases in the middle. Germline-derived CDR1 and CDR2 are SEHNR and FQNEAQ (reference sequence). The CDR3 extends over 14 amino acids. CDR3 DNA sequence: TGTGCCAGCAGTTATAGACAGGACCTCGATACGCAGTATTTT. This translates into CASSYRQDLDTQYF. The full variable domain, completed using reference TRBV7-9 and TRBJ2-3, is DTGVSQNPRHKITKRGQNVTFRCDPISEHNRLYWYRQTLGQGPEFLTYFQNEAQLEKSRLLSDRFSAERPKGSFSTLEIQRTEQGDSAMYLCASSYRQDLDTQYFGPGTRLTVL.

This clonotype was recorded many times. The CDR3 sequence: CASAWGGEGEKLFF. The CDR3 DNA is TGTGCCAGCGCTTGGGGGGGCGAAGGTGAAAAACTGTTTTTT. The chain employs TRBV2 and TRBJ1-4, with a possible D match to TRBD1 (6 bases). The CDR3 has 14 residues. V lost 8 bases, J lost 7 bases, and 17 bases lay in between. Per the germline V gene, CDR1 is SNHLY and CDR2 is FYNNEI.

This clonotype was seen ten or more times. V usage is TRBV7-9 and J usage is TRBJ1-3; unclear D gene. Trimming took 8 bases from V and 0 from J, leaving 8 bases between them. Germline loops: CDR1 SEHNR, CDR2 FQNEAQ (reference sequence). The CDR3 loop spans 13 amino acids. CDR3 bases: TGTGCCAGCCGGAGGAACTCTGGAAACACCATATATTTT. It yields the protein CASRRNSGNTIYF.

At least ten counts were recorded for this clonotype. CDR3 sequence: CASRPNDRTTNEKLFF. The CDR3 DNA sequence: TGTGCCAGCAGACCAAACGACAGGACAACTAATGAAAAACTGTTTTTT. The chain couples TRBV7-9 to TRBJ1-4, with D possibly matching TRBD1 (6 bases). CDR1 SEHNR and CDR2 FQNEAQ come from the germline V gene (reference sequence). The CDR3 has 16 residues. V was trimmed by 6 bases and J by 0 bases, leaving 14 bases between them.

A note on this clonotype: This may be a read error: a much more frequent sequence differs by one nucleotide. The V and J genes are TRBV5-1 and TRBJ2-3, with D perhaps TRBD2 (6 bases). Germline V gene sequence: CDR1 SGHRS, CDR2 YFSETQ. The CDR3 totals 12 residues. Here the CDR3 reads CANSPGGDTQYF. CDR3 coding DNA: TGCGCCAACAGCCCCGGGGGAGATACGCAGTATTTT.

In this sample, this clonotype turned up many times. The gene calls are TRBV5-1 and TRBJ2-2; TRBD2 matches 7 bases. Germline V lookup: CDR1 SGHRS, CDR2 YFSETQ. V lost 4 bases and J lost 2; bases outside the gene matches: 8. The CDR3 has 16 amino acids. CDR3 sequence: CASSQHTSVNTGELFF. The CDR3 bases are TGCGCCAGCAGCCAGCATACTAGCGTTAACACCGGGGAGCTGTTTTTT.

The chain is built from TRBV19 and TRBJ1-5, with D uncertain. The germline V gene encodes CDR1 LNHDA and CDR2 SQIVND (reference sequence). The CDR3 is made up of 17 amino acids. Trimming took 5 bases from V and 2 from J, leaving 19 bases between them. The CDR3 DNA reads TGTGCCAGTAGTCCGCTCGACTCCCGCCCTGGCAATCAGCCCCAGCATTTT. As protein: CASSPLDSRPGNQPQHF.

The chain combines TRBV28 with TRBJ1-2, with 7 bases lining up with TRBD1. The CDR3 length is 15 residues. The V gene end was trimmed by 5 bases and the J gene end by 8 bases; junction bases not matched to a gene: 14. CDR1 and CDR2 from the germline V gene are MDHEN and SYDVKM. The CDR3 nucleotides read TGTGCCAGCAGTGAGACAGGGAATTCTCCCCAGGGCTACACCTTC. Its translation: CASSETGNSPQGYTF.

This clonotype was seen repeatedly, ten times or more. The chain recombines TRBV7-2 with TRBJ1-3; D remains unclear. Trimming removed 1 base at V and 2 bases at J, with 9 bases between. This CDR3 has 15 residues. Germline V CDR1 and CDR2: SGHTA, FQGNSA. The CDR3 spells CASSLGSQTGNTIYF. The CDR3 DNA reads TGTGCCAGCAGCTTAGGCTCGCAGACTGGAAACACCATATATTTT.

Ten or more counts support this clonotype. This chain uses TRBV28 with TRBJ2-7, with 10 bases matching TRBD1. J lost 5 bases, V lost 5 bases, and 3 bases had no gene match. This CDR3 comprises 13 residues. Per the germline V gene, CDR1 is MDHEN and CDR2 is SYDVKM. CDR3 coding DNA: TGTGCCAGCAGTGGAGGGACAGGGGACGAGCAGTACTTC. This codes for CASSGGTGDEQYF.

Ten or more counts support this clonotype. The genes are TRBV28 and TRBJ2-5, with D possibly called TRBD1 or TRBD2 (5 bases each). The CDR3 contains 15 residues. Germline V gives CDR1 MDHEN, CDR2 SYDVKM. The V gene lost 7 bases and the J gene lost 5 bases, with 20 bases spanning the gap. CDR3 nucleotide sequence: TGTGCCAGCACCGAGTATAGAGGGGTCCATGAGACCCAGTACTTC. The encoded protein is CASTEYRGVHETQYF.

This clonotype has ten or more counts. J is TRBJ1-1 and V is TRBV29-1, with D possibly TRBD1 on 6 matching bases. Between the trimmed V and J ends, which lost 6 bases and 7 bases, there was a span of 12 bases. Germline V lookup: CDR1 SQVTM, CDR2 ANQGSEA. The CDR3 contains 11 residues. The CDR3 DNA sequence: TGCAGCGTCACAGGGAGGGATGAAGCTTTCTTT. It is translated as CSVTGRDEAFF.

This clonotype was found a few times. This chain uses TRBV6-5 with TRBJ2-1, with 15 bases that match TRBD2. The J segment lost 2 bases and the V segment lost 6 bases, leaving 5 bases of the junction unmatched. CDR1 and CDR2 (germline): MNHEY, SVGAGI. This CDR3 comprises 17 residues. DNA for the CDR3: TGTGCCAGCAGATCACGGACTAGCGGGAGGGCCTACAATGAGCAGTTCTTC. This gives the protein CASRSRTSGRAYNEQFF.

The CDR3, as DNA: TGTGCCAGCAGCCTAGTGGATTCACCCCTCCACTTT. As protein: CASSLVDSPLHF. This chain connects TRBV12-3 or TRBV12-4 to TRBJ1-6; D gene ambiguous. This CDR3 has 12 residues. Trimming took 6 bases from V and 8 from J, leaving 8 bases between them.

This clonotype was recorded many times. The CDR3 here is CASRELAGSSYEQYF. CDR3 in DNA: TGCGCCAGCAGAGAACTAGCGGGGAGCTCCTACGAGCAGTACTTC. J is TRBJ2-7 and V is TRBV5-1, with 10 bases fitting TRBD2. In germline, CDR1 is SGHRS, CDR2 YFSETQ. V gave up 5 bases and J gave up 0 bases; unmatched junction bases: 5. The CDR3 runs to 15 residues.

This clonotype showed up many times. The chain employs TRBV6-1 and TRBJ2-5; D is tentatively TRBD1 or TRBD2 (5 bases each). V was trimmed by 4 bases and J by 1 base, leaving 13 bases between them. The CDR3 sequence is 15 residues long. Per germline, CDR1 MNHNS and CDR2 SASEGT. The CDR3: CASSADGTPQETQYF. For the CDR3, the DNA is TGTGCCAGCAGTGCCGATGGGACCCCCCAAGAGACCCAGTACTTC.